The T cell receptor (beta chain) under discussion was sequenced for a study of shared clonotypes between healthy human individuals. Study-wide findings and caveats: Clonotypes which were not shared had lower generation probabilities than clonotypes that all four donors shared.

CDR1 is MDHEN, CDR2 SYDVKM, per germline. J was trimmed by 1 base and V by 3 bases; bases with no gene match: 1. This CDR3 contains 14 residues. This clone has only a few counts. Its target is unknown. Distinct nucleotide sequences in the sample also encode this CDR3. Assay used: immunoSEQ multiplex PCR; TCRdb lists only in-frame clones, some missing. Here the sample spans about 79,000 clones, 62% being singletons. This clonotype was sampled from a man in his thirties or forties in good health. The sample comprised memory CD8+ T cells sorted from blood. The subset is: CD45RO+ cells pooled with CCR7-negative TemRA cells. V gene TRBV28 combines with J gene TRBJ2-3; 7 bases line up with TRBD2. CDR3 sequence (DNA): TGTGCCAGCAGTTTCCTAGCGGGCACAGATACGCAGTATTTT. Amino acid sequence: CASSFLAGTDTQYF.